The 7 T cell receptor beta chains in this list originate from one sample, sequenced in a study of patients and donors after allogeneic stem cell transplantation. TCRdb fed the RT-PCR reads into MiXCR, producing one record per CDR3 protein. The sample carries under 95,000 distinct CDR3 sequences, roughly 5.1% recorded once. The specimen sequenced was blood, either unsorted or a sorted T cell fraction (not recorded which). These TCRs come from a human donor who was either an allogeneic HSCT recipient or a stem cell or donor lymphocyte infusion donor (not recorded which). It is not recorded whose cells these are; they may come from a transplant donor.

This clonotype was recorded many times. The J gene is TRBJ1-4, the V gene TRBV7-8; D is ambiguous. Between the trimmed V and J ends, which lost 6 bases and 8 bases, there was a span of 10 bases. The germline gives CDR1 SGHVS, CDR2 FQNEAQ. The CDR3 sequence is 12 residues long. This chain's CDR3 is CASRFSGEKLFF. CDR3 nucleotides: TGTGCCAGCAGGTTTAGCGGAGAAAAACTGTTTTTT.

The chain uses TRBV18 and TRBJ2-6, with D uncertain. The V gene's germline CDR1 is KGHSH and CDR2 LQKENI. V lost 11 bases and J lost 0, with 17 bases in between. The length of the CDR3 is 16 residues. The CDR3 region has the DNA TGTGCCGGGTTCGGCGGCCTTGGCTCTGGGGCCAACGTCCTGACTTTC. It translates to CAGFGGLGSGANVLTF.

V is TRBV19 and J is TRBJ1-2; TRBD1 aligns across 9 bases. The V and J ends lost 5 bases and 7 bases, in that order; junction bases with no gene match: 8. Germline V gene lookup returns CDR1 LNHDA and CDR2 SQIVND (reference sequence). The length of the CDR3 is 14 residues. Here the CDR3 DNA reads TGTGCCAGTAGTCCGACGGGACAGGGAAGTGGCTACACCTTC. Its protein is CASSPTGQGSGYTF.

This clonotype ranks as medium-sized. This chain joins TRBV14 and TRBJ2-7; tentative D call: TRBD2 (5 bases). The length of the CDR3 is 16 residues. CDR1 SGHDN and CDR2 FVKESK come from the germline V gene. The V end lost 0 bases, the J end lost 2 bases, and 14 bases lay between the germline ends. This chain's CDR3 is CASSQDPRANTYEQYF. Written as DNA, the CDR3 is TGTGCCAGCAGCCAAGATCCGAGGGCGAATACCTACGAGCAGTACTTC.

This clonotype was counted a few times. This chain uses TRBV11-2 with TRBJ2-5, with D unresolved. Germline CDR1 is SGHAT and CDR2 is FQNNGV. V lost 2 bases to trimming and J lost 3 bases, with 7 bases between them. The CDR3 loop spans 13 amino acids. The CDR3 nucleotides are TGTGCCAGCAGCTTATTGGTCAAAGAGACCCAGTACTTC. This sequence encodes CASSLLVKETQYF.

The CDR3 nucleotides read TGTGCCAGCAGCATCCCCCGGGGCCCCTCTACTGAAGCTTTCTTT. Encoded protein: CASSIPRGPSTEAFF. This sequence joins TRBV5-4 and TRBJ1-1; D is possibly TRBD1 (5 bases). The CDR3 runs 15 residues. Germline CDR1 reads SGHNT; CDR2 reads YYREEE (reference sequence). The V and J ends lost 4 bases and 5 bases respectively, with 18 bases between them.

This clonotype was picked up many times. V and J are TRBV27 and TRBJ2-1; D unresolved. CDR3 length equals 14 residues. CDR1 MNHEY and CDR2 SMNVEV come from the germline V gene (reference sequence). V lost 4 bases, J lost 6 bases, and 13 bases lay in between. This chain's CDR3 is CASSSMAHINEQFF. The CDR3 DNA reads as TGTGCCAGCAGTTCTATGGCCCACATCAATGAGCAGTTCTTC.